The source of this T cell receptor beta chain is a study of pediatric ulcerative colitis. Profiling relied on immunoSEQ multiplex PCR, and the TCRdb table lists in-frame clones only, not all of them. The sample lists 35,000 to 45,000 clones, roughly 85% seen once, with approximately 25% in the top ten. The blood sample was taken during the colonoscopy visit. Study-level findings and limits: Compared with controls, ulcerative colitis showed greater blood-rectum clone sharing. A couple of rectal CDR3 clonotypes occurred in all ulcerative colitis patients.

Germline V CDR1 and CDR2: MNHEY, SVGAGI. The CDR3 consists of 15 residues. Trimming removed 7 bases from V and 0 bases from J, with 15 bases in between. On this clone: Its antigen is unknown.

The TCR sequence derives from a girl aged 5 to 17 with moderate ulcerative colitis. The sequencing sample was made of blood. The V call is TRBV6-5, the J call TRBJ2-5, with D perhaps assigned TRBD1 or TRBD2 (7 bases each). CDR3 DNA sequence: TGTGCCAGCACCCCACCAGGGGGGGACCAAGAGACCCAGTACTTC. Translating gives CASTPPGGDQETQYF.